A selection of T cell receptor beta chains follows, all from one sample in a study of CD8+ T cells in alopecia areata. This table comes from immunoSEQ multiplex PCR, and its TCRdb copy is limited to in-frame clones, with some not included. The table has 200,000 to 250,000 clones, roughly 64% seen once. Here the sequenced sample was CD4+ T cells sorted from blood, taken at week 4, from a patient treated with tofacitinib. The receptors were sampled from a human donor with alopecia areata. Each CDR3 is given with its conserved first and last residue. Fields, in order: V gene, clone size, D gene, CDR3 length, J gene, CDR3 protein, CDR3 DNA. D genes are given only for firm matches. Expanded clones get a size class; other rows say once, few or many, or leave the size out.

TRBV5-4	NA	TRBD1	17	TRBJ1-2	CASSSAGVAGGGRGYTF	TGTGCCAGCAGCTCGGCCGGGGTCGCAGGGGGCGGTCGTGGCTACACCTTC
TRBV7-9	few	NA	13	TRBJ1-2	CASSLTERYGYTF	TGTGCCAGCAGCTTAACCGAGCGCTATGGCTACACCTTC
TRBV11-2	few	TRBD2	17	TRBJ2-7	CASSFGTSGGRGYEQYF	TGTGCCAGCAGCTTTGGGACTAGCGGGGGCCGGGGCTACGAGCAGTACTTC
TRBV30	NA	NA	12	TRBJ2-7	CAWSVKGYEQYF	TGTGCCTGGAGTGTAAAGGGGTACGAGCAGTACTTC
TRBV7-9	NA	NA	16	TRBJ2-1	CASSYQGGGLGDEQFF	TGTGCCAGCAGTTATCAAGGAGGCGGGCTGGGGGATGAGCAGTTCTTC
TRBV6-5	NA	NA	12	TRBJ2-7	CASRSQGSEQYF	TGTGCCAGCAGATCACAGGGCTCCGAGCAGTACTTC
TRBV7-2	NA	TRBD2	19	TRBJ2-3	CASSPRPSGGATSTDTQYF	TGTGCCAGCAGCCCCAGGCCTAGCGGGGGGGCAACTAGCACAGATACGCAGTATTTT
TRBV7-2	NA	NA	12	TRBJ2-7	CASSPNGYEQYF	TGTGCCAGCAGCCCGAATGGGTACGAGCAGTACTTC
TRBV7-2	NA	TRBD1	15	TRBJ1-5	CASSLTPGTAQPQHF	TGTGCCAGCAGCTTAACCCCCGGGACAGCCCAGCCCCAGCATTTT
TRBV30	NA	NA	11	TRBJ1-2	CAQQGGNGYTF	TGTGCCCAACAGGGTGGAAATGGCTACACCTTC
TRBV7-2	NA	NA	11	TRBJ2-1	CASSPLASHFF	TGTGCCAGCAGCCCCCTCGCCTCTCACTTCTTC
TRBV15	NA	NA	13	TRBJ1-5	CATSYAGLQPQHF	TGTGCCACCAGCTACGCCGGTCTGCAGCCCCAGCATTTT
TRBV4-2	NA	NA	13	TRBJ2-7	CASSQESFYEQYF	TGTGCCAGCAGCCAAGAGTCGTTCTACGAGCAGTACTTC
TRBV30	NA	NA	14	TRBJ1-2	CAWSDGPASYGYTF	TGTGCCTGGAGTGACGGCCCCGCTTCTTATGGCTACACCTTC
TRBV5-1	once	TRBD1	16	TRBJ1-2	CASSRGDSSTFYGYTF	TGCGCCAGCAGCCGGGGGGACAGCTCAACCTTCTATGGCTACACCTTC
TRBV7-2	NA	TRBD1	14	TRBJ2-7	CASSSGTGINEQYF	TGTGCCAGCAGCTCCGGGACAGGGATTAACGAGCAGTACTTC
TRBV5-4	NA	NA	11	TRBJ1-1	CASSLATEAFF	TGTGCCAGCAGCCTGGCCACTGAAGCTTTCTTT
TRBV5-6	NA	NA	13	TRBJ2-7	CASSWGGTYEQYF	TGTGCCAGCAGTTGGGGAGGAACCTACGAGCAGTACTTC
TRBV28	few	NA	14	TRBJ2-3	CASSLAGAAGTQYF	TGTGCCAGCAGTTTAGCGGGGGCGGCAGGTACGCAGTATTTT
TRBV5-1	NA	NA	13	TRBJ2-7	CASSDGRLYEQYF	TGCGCCAGCAGCGACGGACGGCTATACGAGCAGTACTTC
TRBV14	NA	NA	15	TRBJ2-2	CASSQIVRNTGELFF	TGTGCCAGCAGCCAAATTGTTCGTAACACCGGGGAGCTGTTTTTT
TRBV5-1	few	NA	15	TRBJ1-5	CASSLRGDRNQPQHF	TGCGCCAGCAGCCTCAGGGGTGATCGCAATCAGCCCCAGCATTTT
TRBV10-3	NA	NA	11	TRBJ1-2	CATQGTDGYTF	TGTGCCACCCAAGGAACAGATGGCTACACCTTC
TRBV5-4	NA	TRBD1	13	TRBJ1-1	CASQRQGMTEAFF	TGTGCCAGCCAAAGACAGGGGATGACTGAAGCTTTCTTT
TRBV30	NA	NA	13	TRBJ2-1	CAWSYSTNNEQFF	TGTGCCTGGAGTTACTCTACCAACAATGAGCAGTTCTTC
TRBV7-2	NA	NA	15	TRBJ1-4	CASSLPRRTGEKLFF	TGTGCCAGCAGCCTCCCCCGGCGGACGGGGGAAAAACTGTTTTTT
TRBV9	NA	TRBD2	16	TRBJ2-3	CASSVGGTSGRDTQYF	TGTGCCAGCAGCGTAGGGGGGACTAGCGGAAGAGATACGCAGTATTTT
TRBV12-5	NA	NA	15	TRBJ2-1	CASGPRGSSYNEQFF	TGTGCTAGTGGCCCGAGGGGGAGCTCCTACAATGAGCAGTTCTTC
TRBV9	NA	NA	15	TRBJ1-5	CASSVRADSNQPQHF	TGTGCCAGCAGCGTAAGGGCAGATAGCAATCAGCCCCAGCATTTT
TRBV18	NA	TRBD1	14	TRBJ1-1	CASSPGQGFTEAFF	TGTGCCAGCTCACCGGGACAGGGGTTCACTGAAGCTTTCTTT
TRBV7-2	NA	NA	13	TRBJ2-3	CASSLDYTDTQYF	TGTGCCAGCAGCTTGGACTACACAGATACGCAGTATTTT
TRBV27	NA	NA	14	TRBJ1-5	CASSLWGDNQPQHF	TGTGCCAGCAGTTTATGGGGGGACAATCAGCCCCAGCATTTT
TRBV5-1	NA	TRBD1	16	TRBJ1-2	CASEAGQGGVNYGYTF	TGCGCCAGTGAAGCAGGACAGGGAGGGGTGAACTATGGCTACACCTTC
TRBV7-2	NA	TRBD1	13	TRBJ1-1	CASSSMGTGQAFF	TGTGCCAGCAGCTCGATGGGGACAGGGCAAGCTTTCTTT
TRBV7-2	NA	NA	14	TRBJ2-5	CASSLTGREETQYF	TGTGCCAGCAGCTTAACAGGGCGGGAAGAGACCCAGTACTTC
TRBV5-1	once	NA	13	TRBJ1-3	CASRLPSGNTIYF	TGCGCCAGCAGACTTCCCTCTGGAAACACCATATATTTT
TRBV5-4	once	TRBD1	15	TRBJ2-1	CASSYRDRLNNEQFF	TGTGCCAGCAGCTACCGGGACAGGCTCAACAATGAGCAGTTCTTC
TRBV7-9	NA	NA	15	TRBJ1-4	CASSSSTAYNEKLFF	TGTGCCAGCAGCTCCTCGACAGCCTATAATGAAAAACTGTTTTTT
TRBV20-1	NA	NA	10	TRBJ2-4	CSARQDIQYF	TGCAGTGCTAGGCAAGACATTCAGTACTTC
TRBV7-8	NA	NA	16	TRBJ1-1	CASSLGSRAGYTEAFF	TGTGCCAGCAGCTTAGGTTCCAGGGCGGGGTACACTGAAGCTTTCTTT
TRBV15	NA	NA	13	TRBJ2-5	CATSRDQRETQYF	TGTGCCACCAGCAGAGATCAGCGGGAGACCCAGTACTTC
TRBV6-1	NA	NA	14	TRBJ2-7	CASSEGWKGYEQYF	TGTGCCAGCAGTGAAGGTTGGAAGGGCTACGAGCAGTACTTC
TRBV5-1	NA	NA	16	TRBJ1-1	CASSLYGGSMNTEAFF	TGCGCCAGCAGCTTGTACGGAGGGAGCATGAACACTGAAGCTTTCTTT
TRBV18	NA	TRBD1	14	TRBJ1-2	CASSPVGQGYGYTF	TGTGCCAGCTCACCCGTGGGACAGGGCTATGGCTACACCTTC
TRBV7-2	NA	NA	15	TRBJ1-5	CASSLGPNRYQPQHF	TGTGCCAGCAGCCTGGGGCCCAACAGGTATCAGCCCCAGCATTTT